Presented here are 21 T cell receptor beta chains from one specimen sequenced in a study of T cells after yellow fever vaccination. TCRdb fed the 5' RACE reads into MiXCR, producing one record per CDR3 protein. The profile covers under 600,000 distinct CDR3 sequences, with just over 20% appearing a single time and about 16% taken by the ten largest. Here the sequenced sample was PBMCs, taken roughly 20 days after the first yellow fever vaccination. All receptors come from a man aged 18-30 years who received the YFV17D yellow fever vaccine.

This chain connects TRBV7-6 to TRBJ2-3, with TRBD2 matching over 13 bases. CDR3 length equals 16 residues. The germline V gene encodes CDR1 SGHVS and CDR2 FNYEAQ. V dropped 4 bases and J dropped 6; count of bases not matched to a gene: 7. DNA for the CDR3: TGTGCCAGCAGCTCCCCGACTAGCGGGGGGTGGGATACGCAGTATTTT. It specifies CASSSPTSGGWDTQYF.

The J gene is TRBJ2-7, the V gene TRBV5-4; TRBD1 is a possible D gene (5 bases). Per the germline V gene, CDR1 is SGHNT and CDR2 is YYREEE (reference sequence). Trimming stripped 1 base from V and 0 bases from J, with 8 bases between. This CDR3 spans 14 amino acids. The CDR3 loop is CASSLLGPSYEQYF. In DNA, the CDR3 is TGTGCCAGCAGCTTGCTGGGGCCCTCCTACGAGCAGTACTTC.

The genes are TRBV6-6 and TRBJ2-7, with TRBD2 matching over 7 bases. This CDR3 is built from 12 residues. Germline lookup yields CDR1 MNHNY and CDR2 SVGAGI (reference sequence). The ends lost 2 bases at V and 6 bases at J; junction bases unmatched: 1. The CDR3 reads CASSYREGEQYV. Here the CDR3 DNA reads TGTGCCAGCAGTTACAGGGAGGGCGAGCAGTACGTC.

This clonotype showed up just a few times. The chain joins TRBV5-6 to TRBJ2-1, with a weak D call TRBD2 (5 bases). Germline lookup yields CDR1 SGHDT and CDR2 YYEEEE. The V end lost 1 base, the J end lost 8 bases, and 16 bases lay between the germline ends. CDR3 length equals 15 residues. The DNA for the CDR3 is TGTGCCAGCAGCTTGATAGGAAGCGGTGTTTATGAGCAGTTCTTC. This gives the protein CASSLIGSGVYEQFF.

The sample holds a few counts of this clonotype. In DNA form, the CDR3 reads TGCAGTGCTAGAGATTTCCGGGGGGCCCGCCAAGAGACCCAGTACTTC. Translation gives CSARDFRGARQETQYF. This chain uses TRBV20-1 with TRBJ2-5; D possibly corresponds to TRBD2 (7 bases). Per the germline V gene, CDR1 is DFQATT and CDR2 is SNEGSKA (reference sequence). Trimming stripped 0 bases from V and 1 base from J, with 15 bases between. This CDR3 spans 16 amino acids.

The chain combines TRBV20-1 with TRBJ2-7, with D maybe TRBD1 (6 bases). The CDR3 contains 16 residues. V shed 0 bases and J shed 0 bases, with 15 bases lying between them. Germline V gene sequence: CDR1 DFQATT, CDR2 SNEGSKA (reference sequence). The CDR3 reads CSARDDRTATSYEQYF. Here the CDR3 DNA reads TGCAGTGCTAGAGATGACAGGACAGCTACCTCCTACGAGCAGTACTTC.

This clonotype was seen only a few times. A junction end diverges from the germline sequence, so it may reflect a read error. The genes are TRBV12-3 or TRBV12-4 and TRBJ2-1; 9 nucleotides line up with TRBD1. The length of the CDR3 is 12 residues. The CDR3 sequence: CASSDGTGPCLF. CDR3 coding DNA: TGTGCCAGCAGTGACGGGACAGGGCCCTGCCTCTTC.

The V and J genes are TRBV5-1 and TRBJ2-6; D ambiguous. Germline CDR1 reads SGHRS; CDR2 reads YFSETQ. This CDR3 spans 15 amino acids. Trimming cost V 7 bases and J 0 bases, with 11 bases left between them. The CDR3 region is CASRTAASGANVLTF. The CDR3 DNA reads TGCGCCAGCCGCACAGCTGCCTCTGGGGCCAACGTCCTGACTTTC.

This clonotype occurred many times. The chain is built from TRBV7-6 and TRBJ1-5; perhaps TRBD1 as D (5 bases). This CDR3 contains 15 residues. The germline gives CDR1 SGHVS, CDR2 FNYEAQ. Trimming shortened V by 5 bases and J by 7 bases, and 18 bases separated the two germline ends. This chain's CDR3 is CASSPVGARGQPQHF. The CDR3 region has the DNA TGTGCCAGCAGCCCCGTTGGGGCGCGGGGGCAGCCCCAGCATTTT.

CDR3 nucleotide sequence: TGCGCCAGCAGCCAAGATAGGACTAGCGGGGGGGCCACCACCGGGGAGCTGTTTTTT. It specifies CASSQDRTSGGATTGELFF. The gene calls are TRBV4-3 and TRBJ2-2; 15 bases are a match to TRBD2. Germline assignment: CDR1 LGHNA and CDR2 YSLEER. This CDR3 region has 19 residues. Trimming took 0 bases from V and 4 from J; bases not matched to a gene: 6.

The chain employs TRBV20-1 and TRBJ2-7; D is uncertain. This CDR3 spans 12 amino acids. Germline V gene lookup returns CDR1 DFQATT and CDR2 SNEGSKA (reference sequence). Trimming stripped 7 bases from V and 0 bases from J, with 10 bases between. CDR3 nucleotide sequence: TGCAGTGTGGGTTCCGGCTCCTACGAGCAGTACTTC. Translating gives CSVGSGSYEQYF.

This clonotype was found a few times. The chain couples TRBV12-3 or TRBV12-4 to TRBJ2-3; a weak D match, TRBD2 (7 bases). The CDR3 runs to 15 residues. V was clipped by 8 bases and J by 3 bases, with 18 bases between them. In DNA, the CDR3 is TGTGCCAGCCAAGATCCGCGGGGGCGAACAGATACGCAGTATTTT. Protein sequence: CASQDPRGRTDTQYF.

The V and J genes are TRBV24-1 and TRBJ2-5; D not certain. With 0 bases removed from V and 5 bases from J, the gap between germline ends came to 3 bases. The CDR3 has 12 amino acids. CDR1 is KGHDR, CDR2 SFDVKD, per germline. CDR3 region: CATSDLVETQYF. Here the CDR3 DNA reads TGTGCCACCAGTGATTTGGTGGAGACCCAGTACTTC.

This clonotype was seen a handful of times. The chain carries TRBV20-1 and TRBJ2-1, with 9 bases matching TRBD2. V lost 6 bases and J lost 4; bases outside the gene matches: 25. The CDR3 length is 20 residues. CDR1 DFQATT and CDR2 SNEGSKA come from the germline V gene (reference sequence). The CDR3 spells CSALSPGRLAGSSGYNEQFF. CDR3 DNA: TGCAGTGCCCTAAGTCCAGGGAGGCTAGCGGGGTCGTCGGGTTACAATGAGCAGTTCTTC.

This clonotype was seen a handful of times. This sequence joins TRBV20-1 and TRBJ2-3, with D maybe TRBD1 (5 bases). The germline V gene has CDR1 DFQATT and CDR2 SNEGSKA (reference sequence). V was trimmed by 1 base and J by 6 bases, leaving 8 bases between them. The CDR3 has 12 residues. In DNA, the CDR3 is TGCAGTGCTAGAGCAGGGCGGGATACGCAGTATTTT. Its protein product is CSARAGRDTQYF.

The chain recombines TRBV12-3 or TRBV12-4 with TRBJ2-7; no firm D call. The CDR3 is 12 amino acids. Trimming removed 4 bases at V and 9 bases at J, with 13 bases between. CDR3 DNA: TGTGCCAGCAGTTACGACCGCAGCAGGCAGTACTTC. Amino acids: CASSYDRSRQYF.

V and J are TRBV7-2 and TRBJ2-3; D remains unclear. From germline, CDR1 is SGHTA and CDR2 FQGNSA. Trimming cost V 5 bases and J 5 bases, with 14 bases left between them. The CDR3 loop spans 14 amino acids. CDR3 amino acids: CASSLRLSEDTQYF. CDR3 bases: TGTGCCAGCAGCCTCAGACTTAGTGAAGATACGCAGTATTTT.

Remarks on this clonotype: Without the conserved terminal phenylalanine or tryptophan, this CDR3 likely stems from a read error. V is TRBV9 and J is TRBJ2-3, with a weak D call TRBD2 (7 bases). The CDR3 extends over 16 amino acids. Trimming removed 0 bases from V and 2 bases from J, with 13 bases in between. The germline V gene encodes CDR1 SGDLS and CDR2 YYNGEE. CDR3 sequence: CASSVDTGGNTDTQYL. DNA for the CDR3: TGTGCCAGCAGCGTAGACACGGGGGGCAACACAGATACGCAGTATTTG.

The gene calls are TRBV12-3 or TRBV12-4 and TRBJ2-1, with 11 bases matching TRBD1. Trimming at V came to 4 bases and at J to 9 bases, leaving 8 bases not matched to a gene. The CDR3 loop spans 15 amino acids. The CDR3, as DNA: TGTGCCAGCAGTTGGACAGGGGGCGCAGGAGGTGAGCAGTTCTTC. It translates to CASSWTGGAGGEQFF.

The chain employs TRBV5-1 and TRBJ1-1; D is possibly TRBD1 (6 bases). The V gene's germline CDR1 is SGHRS and CDR2 YFSETQ. This CDR3 has 14 amino acids. Trimming took off 0 bases at V and 6 bases at J, with 12 bases between the two ends. This CDR3 is CASSLVGAEPEAFF. The DNA of the CDR3 is TGCGCCAGCAGCTTGGTGGGGGCCGAGCCTGAAGCTTTCTTT.

This clonotype was seen only once. The chain recombines TRBV7-9 with TRBJ2-1, with D perhaps assigned TRBD1 or TRBD2 (5 bases each). The CDR3 consists of 11 residues. Trimming removed 9 bases at V and 6 bases at J, with 9 bases between. Germline assignment: CDR1 SEHNR and CDR2 FQNEAQ (reference sequence). This CDR3 is CASRDLNEQFF. DNA of the CDR3: TGTGCCAGTAGGGACCTCAATGAGCAGTTCTTC.